These 20 T cell receptor beta chains came from one sample sequenced in a study of blood T cell repertoires in COVID-19. Some clones are missing from TCRdb's copy, which holds only in-frame ones; the method was immunoSEQ multiplex PCR. The sample has 400,000 to 550,000 clones; 87% are singletons. The specimen was PBMCs or T cells enriched from blood (not recorded which). The receptors stem from a woman aged 18-29 years with acute COVID-19.

The chain links TRBV28 to TRBJ1-5; tentatively, D is TRBD1 (5 bases). The CDR3 is 16 residues long. V was clipped by 8 bases and J by 2 bases, with 19 bases between them. Per germline, CDR1 MDHEN and CDR2 SYDVKM. The CDR3 DNA reads TGTGCCAGCCGTACCCCCGGGACTTTTGGCAATCAGCCCCAGCATTTT. Translating gives CASRTPGTFGNQPQHF.

This clone was seen a few times. The gene calls are TRBV12-2 and TRBJ1-4; the D segment call TRBD1 is taken from the table without a DNA check. TRBV12-2 is an annotated pseudogene. This CDR3 is 14 amino acids long. The CDR3 sequence is CASRFDRGLEKLFF. The CDR3 DNA reads TGTGCAAGTCGCTTCGACAGGGGGCTTGAAAAACTGTTTTTT.

This chain joins TRBV4-3 and TRBJ2-1; TRBD1 is a possible D gene (5 bases). V dropped 0 bases and J dropped 7 bases, with 16 bases sitting between them. This CDR3 region has 16 residues. Germline V lookup: CDR1 LGHNA, CDR2 YSLEER. The CDR3 region is CASSQELGQGGNEQFF. The CDR3 DNA is TGCGCCAGCAGCCAAGAATTAGGCCAGGGCGGAAATGAGCAGTTCTTC.

This chain connects TRBV7-2 to TRBJ2-7; possibly TRBD1 for D (5 bases). V was shortened by 2 bases and J by 3 bases, with 11 bases between the two germline ends. The germline gives CDR1 SGHTA, CDR2 FQGNSA. The CDR3 covers 14 residues. This CDR3 reads CASSLRTPFYEQYF. The CDR3, as DNA: TGTGCCAGCAGCTTACGGACACCGTTCTACGAGCAGTACTTC. Variable domain in full (rest from reference TRBV7-2 and TRBJ2-7): GAGVSQSPSNKVTEKGKDVELRCDPISGHTALYWYRQSLGQGLEFLIYFQGNSAPDKSGLPSDRFSAERTGGSVSTLTIQRTQQEDSAVYLCASSLRTPFYEQYFGPGTRLTVT.

V is TRBV6-6 and J is TRBJ2-2, with D perhaps matching TRBD1 (5 bases). The germline V gene has CDR1 MNHNY and CDR2 SVGAGI (reference sequence). This CDR3 comprises 15 residues. V shed 2 bases and J shed 3 bases, with 10 bases lying between them. CDR3 nucleotide sequence: TGTGCCAGCAGTTACGGCAGGGAATACACCGGGGAGCTGTTTTTT. Its translation: CASSYGREYTGELFF.

This clone was seen a handful of times. V and J are TRBV7-9 and TRBJ1-6; a possible D gene is TRBD1 (6 bases). The CDR3 length is 16 residues. V shed 1 base and J shed 7 bases, with 14 bases lying between them. CDR1 SEHNR and CDR2 FQNEAQ come from the germline V gene (reference sequence). CDR3 nucleotides: TGTGCCAGCAGCTTAGATTCGACAGGAAACAATTCACCCCTCCACTTT. Amino acids: CASSLDSTGNNSPLHF.

The V and J genes are TRBV7-2 and TRBJ2-7; possible D gene TRBD1, 6 bases. The CDR3 has 15 amino acids. CDR1 and CDR2 (germline): SGHTA, FQGNSA. The V and J ends lost 4 bases and 3 bases respectively, with 16 bases between them. The CDR3 coding sequence is TGTGCCAGCAGCTCTAACCCCAGGGACATCTACGAGCAGTACTTC. Protein sequence: CASSSNPRDIYEQYF.

V and J are TRBV3-1 (or the pseudogene TRBV3-2) and TRBJ2-7, with D unclear. The CDR3 covers 15 residues. Germline CDR1 is LGHDT and CDR2 is YNNKEL (reference sequence). V shed 0 bases and J shed 6 bases, with 15 bases lying between them. CDR3 DNA: TGTGCCAGCAGCCAAGATGGCGGCGTCCCGACCGAGCAGTACTTC. Protein product: CASSQDGGVPTEQYF.

The chain is built from TRBV28 and TRBJ2-7; D might be TRBD2 (5 bases). Germline loops: CDR1 MDHEN, CDR2 SYDVKM. The V end was cut by 7 bases, the J end by 6 bases, with 16 bases between. The CDR3 runs 13 residues. CDR3 sequence: CASNLNAAGEQYF. The DNA for the CDR3 is TGTGCCAGCAACCTAAATGCGGCGGGCGAGCAGTACTTC. The full variable domain, rest sourced from reference TRBV28 and TRBJ2-7, is DVKVTQSSRYLVKRTGEKVFLECVQDMDHENMFWYRQDPGLGLRLIYFSYDVKMKEKGDIPEGYSVSREKKERFSLILESASTNQTSMYLCASNLNAAGEQYFGPGTRLTVT.

Notes on this clone: The junction shows a germline mismatch at one end, possibly a read error. The chain carries TRBV7-7 and TRBJ2-3; TRBD2 aligns across 11 bases. The CDR3 totals 15 residues. Germline V gene sequence: CDR1 SSHAT, CDR2 FNYEAQ (reference sequence). In nucleotides, the CDR3 is TGTGCTAGCAGCCCAACTAGCGGGGGTTCAGATACGCAGTATTTT. Amino acids: CASSPTSGGSDTQYF.

The V call is TRBV6-2 or TRBV6-3, the J call TRBJ2-2; 7 positions match TRBD1. Trimming cost V 2 bases and J 6 bases; bases outside gene matches: 3. The germline gives CDR1 MNHEY, CDR2 SVGEGT. This CDR3 is built from 14 residues. In DNA form, the CDR3 reads TGTGCCAGCAGTTACAGGGGGCTGGCCGGGGAGCTGTTTTTT. Translating it yields CASSYRGLAGELFF.

CDR3 in amino acids: CASSLGRNTDTQYF. In DNA form, the CDR3 reads TGTGCCAGCAGCTTGGGGCGGAACACAGATACGCAGTATTTT. This sequence joins TRBV11-2 and TRBJ2-3, with a weak D call TRBD1 (5 bases). Germline V lookup: CDR1 SGHAT, CDR2 FQNNGV. The V end was cut by 3 bases, the J end by 2 bases, with 9 bases between. The length of the CDR3 is 14 residues.

V usage is TRBV25-1 and J usage is TRBJ1-2; D is undetermined. Trimming shortened V by 2 bases and J by 8 bases, and 12 bases separated the two germline ends. The germline CDR1 and CDR2 sequences are MGHDK and SYGVNS. The CDR3 length is 13 residues. CDR3 DNA sequence: TGTGCCAGCAGTGAACCCGGAGGGTTGGGCTACACCTTC. It is translated as CASSEPGGLGYTF.

The chain's CDR3 is CASSSAGTGGDAKNIQYF. The CDR3 nucleotides are TGTGCCAGCAGTTCCGCCGGGACAGGTGGTGACGCCAAAAACATTCAGTACTTC. This chain connects TRBV28 to TRBJ2-4, with 8 bases that match TRBD1. Trimming cost V 4 bases and J 1 base; bases outside gene matches: 12. Germline assignment: CDR1 MDHEN and CDR2 SYDVKM. This CDR3 has 18 residues.

The rearrangement links TRBV5-6 to TRBJ1-2; TRBD1 is a possible D gene (6 bases). Germline V gives CDR1 SGHDT, CDR2 YYEEEE. V dropped 6 bases and J dropped 4 bases, with 19 bases sitting between them. The CDR3 has 15 residues. In DNA, the CDR3 is TGTGCCAGCACCTGGGTACAGGGAATTTCCTATGGCTACACCTTC. Amino acid sequence: CASTWVQGISYGYTF.

In this sample, this clone turned up a few times. The chain employs TRBV7-9 and TRBJ1-1; no reliable D call. This CDR3 is 14 amino acids long. Germline CDR1 reads SEHNR; CDR2 reads FQNEAQ (reference sequence). Between the trimmed V and J ends, which lost 5 bases and 3 bases, there was a span of 13 bases. CDR3 protein: CASSGGYSDTEAFF. The CDR3 bases are TGTGCCAGCAGCGGCGGTTATTCGGACACTGAAGCTTTCTTT.

The chain links TRBV10-3 to TRBJ1-3; D gene ambiguous. Germline V gives CDR1 ENHRY, CDR2 SYGVKD. The CDR3 covers 15 residues. V lost 2 bases and J lost 7, with 15 bases in between. CDR3 amino acids: CAISEQSGGENTIYF. CDR3 coding DNA: TGTGCCATCAGTGAGCAGAGCGGTGGAGAGAACACCATATATTTT.

The chain joins TRBV25-1 to TRBJ1-1; no clear D gene. CDR1 MGHDK and CDR2 SYGVNS come from the germline V gene. This CDR3 has 14 amino acids. Trimming stripped 2 bases from V and 5 bases from J, with 12 bases between. The CDR3 coding sequence is TGTGCCAGCAGTGAAAAGGGAGACGTGACTGAAGCTTTCTTT. Translation: CASSEKGDVTEAFF.

The chain couples TRBV28 to TRBJ2-1; 13 bases line up with TRBD2. CDR3 length equals 16 residues. The germline gives CDR1 MDHEN, CDR2 SYDVKM. Unmatched junction bases numbered 6, after V lost 3 bases and J lost 7 bases. Written as DNA, the CDR3 is TGTGCCAGCAGTTTTAGGACTAGCGGGAGTTTGAATGAGCAGTTCTTC. Translation: CASSFRTSGSLNEQFF.

The chain couples TRBV7-8 to TRBJ2-1; maybe TRBD1 (6 bases). Deletions cut 6 bases from V and 0 bases from J, with 15 bases between. Germline CDR1 SGHVS, CDR2 FQNEAQ. The CDR3 extends over 16 amino acids. The CDR3 DNA reads as TGTGCCAGCAGATCGACAGGCTATAGCTCCTACAATGAGCAGTTCTTC. This gives the protein CASRSTGYSSYNEQFF. Based on the CDR3 plus reference TRBV7-8 and TRBJ2-1, the full variable domain is GAGVSQSPRYKVAKRGQDVALRCDPISGHVSLFWYQQALGQGPEFLTYFQNEAQLDKSGLPSDRFFAERPEGSVSTLKIQRTQQEDSAVYLCASRSTGYSSYNEQFFGPGTRLTVL.